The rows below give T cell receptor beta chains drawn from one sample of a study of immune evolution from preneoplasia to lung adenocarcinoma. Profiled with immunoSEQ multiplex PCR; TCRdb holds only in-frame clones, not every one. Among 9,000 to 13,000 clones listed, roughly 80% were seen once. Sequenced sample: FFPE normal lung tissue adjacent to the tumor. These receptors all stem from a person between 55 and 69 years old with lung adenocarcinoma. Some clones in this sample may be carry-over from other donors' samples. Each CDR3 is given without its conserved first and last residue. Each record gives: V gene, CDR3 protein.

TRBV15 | ATSGQGVWMS
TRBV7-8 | ASSPGLQETQY
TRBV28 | ASSPFGTGRINEQF
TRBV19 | ASYKTGSTEAF
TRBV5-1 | ASSRGQGAIGYT
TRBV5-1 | ASSWGGGSGQETQY
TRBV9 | ASSVGAGAYEQY
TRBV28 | ASRRQGWETQY
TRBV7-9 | ASSFSDGVGQY
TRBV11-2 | ASSPGLSWSYEQY
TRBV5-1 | ASSLLGTNEKLF
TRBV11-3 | ASSLDGSGRLY